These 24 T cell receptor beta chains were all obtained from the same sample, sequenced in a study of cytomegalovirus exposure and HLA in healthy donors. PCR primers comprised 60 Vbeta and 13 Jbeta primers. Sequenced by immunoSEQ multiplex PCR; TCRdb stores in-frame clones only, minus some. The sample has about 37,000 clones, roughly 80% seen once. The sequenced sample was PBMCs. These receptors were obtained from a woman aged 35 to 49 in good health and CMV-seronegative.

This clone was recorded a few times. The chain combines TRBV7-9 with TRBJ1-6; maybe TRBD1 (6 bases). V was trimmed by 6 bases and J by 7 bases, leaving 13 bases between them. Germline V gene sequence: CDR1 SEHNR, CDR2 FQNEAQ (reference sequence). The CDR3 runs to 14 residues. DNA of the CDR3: TGTGCCAGCAGTTCACAGGGCGGCAATTCACCCCTCCACTTT. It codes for CASSSQGGNSPLHF.

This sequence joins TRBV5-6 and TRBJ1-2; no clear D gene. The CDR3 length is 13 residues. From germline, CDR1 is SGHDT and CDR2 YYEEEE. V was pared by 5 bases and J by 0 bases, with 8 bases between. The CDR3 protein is CASSPYANYGYTF. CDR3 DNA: TGTGCCAGCAGTCCGTATGCTAACTATGGCTACACCTTC.

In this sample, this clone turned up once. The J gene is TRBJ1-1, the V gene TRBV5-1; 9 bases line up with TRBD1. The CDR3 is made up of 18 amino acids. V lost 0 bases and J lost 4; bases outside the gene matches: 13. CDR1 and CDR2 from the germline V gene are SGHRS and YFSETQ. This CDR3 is CASSLAGGTGPFGTEAFF. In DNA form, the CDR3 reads TGCGCCAGCAGCTTGGCCGGAGGGACAGGGCCTTTCGGCACTGAAGCTTTCTTT.

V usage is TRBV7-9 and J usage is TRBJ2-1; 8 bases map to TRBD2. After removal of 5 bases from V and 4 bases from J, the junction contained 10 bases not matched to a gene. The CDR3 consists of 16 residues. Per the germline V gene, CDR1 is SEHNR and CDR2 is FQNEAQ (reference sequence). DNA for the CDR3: TGTGCCAGCAGCCAGGGACAAGCGGGGGCTTACAATGAGCAGTTCTTC. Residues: CASSQGQAGAYNEQFF.

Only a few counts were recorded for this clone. CDR3 region: CASSPIHAGANVLTF. The CDR3 region has the DNA TGTGCCAGCAGTCCAATTCATGCTGGGGCCAACGTCCTGACTTTC. The chain is built from TRBV7-9 and TRBJ2-6; D is unclear. Trimming left V 6 bases short and J 2 bases short, with 11 bases between. Germline V lookup: CDR1 SEHNR, CDR2 FQNEAQ (reference sequence). The CDR3 is 15 residues long.

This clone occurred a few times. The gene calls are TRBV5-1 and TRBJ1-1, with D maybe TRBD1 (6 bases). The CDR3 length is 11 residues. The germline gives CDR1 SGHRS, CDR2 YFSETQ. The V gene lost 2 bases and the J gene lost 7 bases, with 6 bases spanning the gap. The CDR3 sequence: CASSLQGEAFF. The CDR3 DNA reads TGCGCCAGCAGCTTACAGGGTGAAGCTTTCTTT. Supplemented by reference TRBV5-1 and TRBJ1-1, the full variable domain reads KAGVTQTPRYLIKTRGQQVTLSCSPISGHRSVSWYQQTPGQGLQFLFEYFSETQRNKGNFPGRFSGRQFSNSRSEMNVSTLELGDSALYLCASSLQGEAFFGQGTRLTVV.

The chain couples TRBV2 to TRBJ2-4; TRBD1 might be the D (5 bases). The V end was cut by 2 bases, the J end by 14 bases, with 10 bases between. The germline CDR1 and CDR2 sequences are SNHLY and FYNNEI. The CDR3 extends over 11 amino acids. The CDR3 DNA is TGTGCCAGCAGTGAACCCGCAGGGAAGTACTTC. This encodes CASSEPAGKYF.

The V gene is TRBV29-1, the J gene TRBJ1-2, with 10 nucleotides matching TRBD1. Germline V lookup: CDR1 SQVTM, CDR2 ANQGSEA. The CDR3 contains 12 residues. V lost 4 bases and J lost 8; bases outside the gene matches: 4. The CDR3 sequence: CSVGGQGHGYTF. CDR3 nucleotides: TGCAGCGTTGGGGGACAGGGGCACGGCTACACCTTC.

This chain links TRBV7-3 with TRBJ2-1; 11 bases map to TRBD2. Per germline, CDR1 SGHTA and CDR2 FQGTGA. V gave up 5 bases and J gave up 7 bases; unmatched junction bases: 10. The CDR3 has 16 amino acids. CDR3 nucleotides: TGTGCCAGCAGCCTAGGTAGCGGGGGGGCCTTTAATGAGCAGTTCTTC. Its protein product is CASSLGSGGAFNEQFF.

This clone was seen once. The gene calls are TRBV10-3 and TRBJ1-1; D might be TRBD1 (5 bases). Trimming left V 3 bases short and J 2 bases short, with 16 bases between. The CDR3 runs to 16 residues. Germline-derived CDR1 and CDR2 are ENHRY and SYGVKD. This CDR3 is CAISDASRTRNTEAFF. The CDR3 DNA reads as TGTGCCATCAGTGACGCGAGTAGGACACGCAACACTGAAGCTTTCTTT.

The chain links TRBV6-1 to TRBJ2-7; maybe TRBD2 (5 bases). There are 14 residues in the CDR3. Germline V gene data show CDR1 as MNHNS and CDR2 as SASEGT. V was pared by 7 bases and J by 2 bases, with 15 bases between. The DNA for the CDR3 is TGTGCCAGCACTCCTCGGGTAGCGACCTACGAGCAGTACGTC. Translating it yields CASTPRVATYEQYV.

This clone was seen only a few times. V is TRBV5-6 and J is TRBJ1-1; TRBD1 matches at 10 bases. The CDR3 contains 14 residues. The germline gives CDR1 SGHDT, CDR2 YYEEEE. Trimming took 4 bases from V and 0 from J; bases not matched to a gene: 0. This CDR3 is CASSGTGVNTEAFF. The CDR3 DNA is TGTGCCAGCAGCGGGACAGGGGTGAACACTGAAGCTTTCTTT.

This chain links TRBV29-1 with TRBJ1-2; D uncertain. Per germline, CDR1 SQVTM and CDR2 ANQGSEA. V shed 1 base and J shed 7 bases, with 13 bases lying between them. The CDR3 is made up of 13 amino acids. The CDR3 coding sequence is TGCAGCGTTGAAGGACTTGCGGAATCTGGCTACACCTTC. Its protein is CSVEGLAESGYTF.

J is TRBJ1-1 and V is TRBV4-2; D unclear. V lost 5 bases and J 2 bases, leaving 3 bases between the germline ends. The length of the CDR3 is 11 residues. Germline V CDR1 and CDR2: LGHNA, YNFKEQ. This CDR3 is CASSLNTEAFF. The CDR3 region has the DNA TGTGCCAGCAGCTTAAACACTGAAGCTTTCTTT.

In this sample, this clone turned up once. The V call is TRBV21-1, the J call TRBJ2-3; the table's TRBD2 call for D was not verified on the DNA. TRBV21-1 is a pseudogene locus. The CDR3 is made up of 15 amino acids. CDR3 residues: CASCPSGGITDTQYF. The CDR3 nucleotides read TGTGCCAGCTGTCCGTCGGGGGGCATCACAGATACGCAGTATTTT.

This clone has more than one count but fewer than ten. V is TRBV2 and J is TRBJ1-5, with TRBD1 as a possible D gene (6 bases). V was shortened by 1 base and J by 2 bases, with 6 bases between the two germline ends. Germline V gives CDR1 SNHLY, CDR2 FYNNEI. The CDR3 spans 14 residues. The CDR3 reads CASSEGQGNQPQHF. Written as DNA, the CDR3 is TGTGCCAGCAGTGAAGGACAGGGCAATCAGCCCCAGCATTTT.

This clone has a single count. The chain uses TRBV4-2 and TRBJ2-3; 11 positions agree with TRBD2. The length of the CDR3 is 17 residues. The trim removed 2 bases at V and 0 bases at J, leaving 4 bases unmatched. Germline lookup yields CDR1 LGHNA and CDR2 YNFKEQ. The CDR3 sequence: CASSQQTSGGSTDTQYF. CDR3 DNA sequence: TGTGCCAGCAGCCAACAAACTAGCGGGGGCAGCACAGATACGCAGTATTTT.

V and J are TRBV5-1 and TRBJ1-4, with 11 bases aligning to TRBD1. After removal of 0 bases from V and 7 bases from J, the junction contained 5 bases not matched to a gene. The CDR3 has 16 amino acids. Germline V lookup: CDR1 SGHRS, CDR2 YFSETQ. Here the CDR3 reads CASSLGRTGGFEKLFF. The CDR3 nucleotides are TGCGCCAGCAGCTTGGGAAGGACAGGGGGCTTTGAAAAACTGTTTTTT.

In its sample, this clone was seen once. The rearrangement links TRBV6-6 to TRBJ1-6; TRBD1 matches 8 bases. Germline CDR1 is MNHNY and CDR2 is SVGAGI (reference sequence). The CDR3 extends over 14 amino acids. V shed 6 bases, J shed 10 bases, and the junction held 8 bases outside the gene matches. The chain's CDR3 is CASRRDRKESPLHF. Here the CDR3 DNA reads TGTGCCAGCAGGAGGGACAGGAAAGAGTCACCCCTCCACTTT.

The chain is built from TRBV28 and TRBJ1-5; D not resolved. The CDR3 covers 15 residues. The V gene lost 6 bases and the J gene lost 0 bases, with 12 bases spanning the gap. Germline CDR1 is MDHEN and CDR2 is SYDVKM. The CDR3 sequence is CASRGRTYSNQPQHF. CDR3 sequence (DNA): TGTGCCAGCAGGGGCCGAACATATAGCAATCAGCCCCAGCATTTT.

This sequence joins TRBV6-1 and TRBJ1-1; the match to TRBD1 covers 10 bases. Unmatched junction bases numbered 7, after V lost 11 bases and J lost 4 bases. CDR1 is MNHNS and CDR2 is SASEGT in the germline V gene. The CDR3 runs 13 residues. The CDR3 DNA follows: TGTGCCGGCTGGACAGGGGGGAGCACTGAAGCTTTCTTT. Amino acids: CAGWTGGSTEAFF.

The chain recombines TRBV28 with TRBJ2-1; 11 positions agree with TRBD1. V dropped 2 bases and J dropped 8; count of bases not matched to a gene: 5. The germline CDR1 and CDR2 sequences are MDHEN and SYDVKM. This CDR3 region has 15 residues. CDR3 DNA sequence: TGTGCCAGCAGTTTACCCGGACAGGGGGCGGATGAGCAGTTCTTC. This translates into CASSLPGQGADEQFF.

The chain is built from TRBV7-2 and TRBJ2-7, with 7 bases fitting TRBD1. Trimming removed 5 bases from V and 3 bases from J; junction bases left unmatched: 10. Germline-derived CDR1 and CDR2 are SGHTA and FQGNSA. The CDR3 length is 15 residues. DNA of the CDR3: TGTGCCAGCAGCCCAGACAGGGCCAGGGGCTACGAGCAGTACTTC. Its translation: CASSPDRARGYEQYF.

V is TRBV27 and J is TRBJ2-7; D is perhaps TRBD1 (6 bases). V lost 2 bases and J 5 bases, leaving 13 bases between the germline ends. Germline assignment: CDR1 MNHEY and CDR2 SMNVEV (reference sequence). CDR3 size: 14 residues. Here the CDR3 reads CASSLAGAWDEQYF. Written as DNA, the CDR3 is TGTGCCAGCAGTTTAGCAGGGGCGTGGGACGAGCAGTACTTC.